The clone carrying this TCR beta chain appeared many times. Its antigen is currently unknown. Time point indicated: persistent/refractory GD, antithyroid drugs over 5 years with positive TRAb. The TCR library was prepared using RNA isolated from PBMCs. Investigators prepared the TCR beta libraries by applying iRepertoire HTBI primers and Arm-PCR of CDR3 regions. MiXCR, run by TCRdb on the multiplex PCR reads, gives a single entry per CDR3 protein. The sample contains roughly 400,000 distinct CDR3 sequences, 20% of which appear only once. The record originates from a study of regulatory T cells in long-lasting Graves disease. The CDR3 extends over 15 amino acids. The V end lost 4 bases, the J end lost 0 bases, and 12 bases lay between the germline ends. Germline-derived CDR1 and CDR2 are SGHAT and FQNNGV. Study-level points and caveats: The study examined only peripheral blood, not thyroid tissue.

V and J are TRBV11-2 and TRBJ1-1, with D perhaps TRBD1 (5 bases). The sample here was peripheral blood mononuclear cells (PBMCs), taken when the disease was refractory, from a patient treated with antithyroid drugs. The receptor comes from a female donor with Graves disease. DNA for the CDR3: TGTGCCAGCAGCTCCGCGCGGGGGATGAACACTGAAGCTTTCTTT. Amino acid sequence: CASSSARGMNTEAFF.